Listed here are 8 T cell receptor beta chains from one sample, sequenced in a study of relationships among human T cell subsets. CD8+ T cells were isolated by anti-CD4 multisort bead depletion, then anti-CD8 bead selection. From mRNA, alpha and beta CDR3 regions were amplified using semiquantitative ARM-PCR. Exponential amplification used communal superprimers after tagged nested gene-specific primers in ARM-PCR. TCRdb reprocessed the multiplex PCR reads with MiXCR, giving one entry per CDR3 protein. Found here are fewer than 5,500 distinct CDR3 sequences, about 59% of them singletons; the top ten hold 57%. Sample: CD8+ T cells sorted from blood. The source of these receptors is a man aged 40-49 years in good health.

The chain joins TRBV7-8 to TRBJ2-7; no clear D gene. The CDR3 totals 12 residues. V was cut by 0 bases and J by 3 bases, with 3 bases left in between. Looked up from germline, CDR1 is SGHVS and CDR2 is FQNEAQ. The DNA for the CDR3 is TGTGCCAGCAGCTTAGCAATCTACGAGCAGTACTTC. It codes for CASSLAIYEQYF.

The rearrangement uses TRBV7-4 and TRBJ2-7, with D possibly being TRBD1 (6 bases). Looked up from germline, CDR1 is SGHVT and CDR2 is SQSDAQ. The CDR3 is made up of 14 amino acids. V was cut by 1 base and J by 4 bases, with 11 bases left in between. The CDR3 is CASSLGLDSYEQYF. CDR3 coding DNA: TGTGCCAGCAGCTTAGGCCTGGACAGTTACGAGCAGTACTTC.

The rearrangement joins TRBV20-1 to TRBJ1-5; 9 positions agree with TRBD1. Germline CDR1 and CDR2: DFQATT and SNEGSKA (reference sequence). The CDR3 extends over 15 amino acids. Losses at the gene ends were 0 bases for V and 5 bases for J; bases not matched to a gene: 5. In DNA form, the CDR3 reads TGCAGTGCTAGAGATGGGGACAGGGAATATCAGCCCCAGCATTTT. This translates into CSARDGDREYQPQHF.

This clonotype was counted between two and nine times. This chain joins TRBV23-1 and TRBJ1-5, with no clear D. TRBV23-1 qualifies as an ORF whose function is uncertain. The CDR3 runs to 17 residues. V was clipped by 3 bases and J by 3 bases, with 18 bases between them. The CDR3, as DNA: TGCGCCAGCAGTCACTCCGCCCTACTCCGTTTCAATCAGCCCCAGCATTTT. As protein: CASSHSALLRFNQPQHF.

The chain couples TRBV6-6 to TRBJ2-5, with D maybe TRBD1 (6 bases). Germline V gives CDR1 MNHNY, CDR2 SVGAGI (reference sequence). The CDR3 runs 17 residues. V lost 4 bases, J lost 1 base, and 19 bases lay in between. This chain's CDR3 is CASSFEPSGTLQETQYF. The CDR3 DNA is TGTGCCAGCAGTTTTGAGCCGTCCGGGACACTCCAAGAGACCCAGTACTTC.

This clonotype showed up just a few times. This sequence joins TRBV19 and TRBJ2-3; D unresolved. With 5 bases removed from V and 0 bases from J, the gap between germline ends came to 3 bases. Germline assignment: CDR1 LNHDA and CDR2 SQIVND (reference sequence). This CDR3 is built from 12 residues. CDR3 region: CASSWSTDTQYF. CDR3 bases: TGTGCCAGTAGTTGGAGCACAGATACGCAGTATTTT.

The gene calls are TRBV7-9 and TRBJ2-7; unclear D gene. V was clipped by 1 base and J by 3 bases, with 7 bases between them. Germline CDR1 SEHNR, CDR2 FQNEAQ (reference sequence). The CDR3 is 13 amino acids. This chain's CDR3 is CASSLGRGYEQYF. For the CDR3, the DNA is TGTGCCAGCAGCTTAGGTCGCGGCTACGAGCAGTACTTC.

The V call is TRBV28, the J call TRBJ1-2; D is unresolved. The ends were cut back, 5 bases at V and 6 bases at J, with 13 bases in the middle. From germline, CDR1 is MDHEN and CDR2 SYDVKM. CDR3 length equals 13 residues. The CDR3 nucleotides are TGTGCCAGCAGTGTGTTCCCAGAGGATGGCTACACCTTC. Its protein product is CASSVFPEDGYTF.